A single TCR beta chain is shown here with its context. 60 Vbeta and 13 Jbeta primers were used in PCR. This table comes from immunoSEQ multiplex PCR, and its TCRdb copy is limited to in-frame clones, with some not included. Found here are more than 90,000 clones; the top ten clones hold 3% to 4.5%. This CDR3 has 15 amino acids. V was clipped by 1 base and J by 1 base, with 11 bases between them. Germline CDR1 and CDR2: SGHKS and YYEKEE (reference sequence). The sample is drawn from a study of cytomegalovirus exposure and HLA in healthy donors. The overall study: Researchers found that roughly 81% of 300 to 450 genotyped donors fell within the Caucasian-associated ancestry cluster.

Healthy bone marrow donors formed the donor group. The clonotype was recovered from a man aged 30 to 45 in good health and CMV-seronegative. Sequenced material: PBMCs. The chain recombines TRBV5-5 with TRBJ1-1; a weak D match, TRBD1 (6 bases). The CDR3 sequence: CASSLTGQKNTEAFF. The DNA for the CDR3 is TGTGCCAGCAGCTTGACAGGACAGAAGAACACTGAAGCTTTCTTT.